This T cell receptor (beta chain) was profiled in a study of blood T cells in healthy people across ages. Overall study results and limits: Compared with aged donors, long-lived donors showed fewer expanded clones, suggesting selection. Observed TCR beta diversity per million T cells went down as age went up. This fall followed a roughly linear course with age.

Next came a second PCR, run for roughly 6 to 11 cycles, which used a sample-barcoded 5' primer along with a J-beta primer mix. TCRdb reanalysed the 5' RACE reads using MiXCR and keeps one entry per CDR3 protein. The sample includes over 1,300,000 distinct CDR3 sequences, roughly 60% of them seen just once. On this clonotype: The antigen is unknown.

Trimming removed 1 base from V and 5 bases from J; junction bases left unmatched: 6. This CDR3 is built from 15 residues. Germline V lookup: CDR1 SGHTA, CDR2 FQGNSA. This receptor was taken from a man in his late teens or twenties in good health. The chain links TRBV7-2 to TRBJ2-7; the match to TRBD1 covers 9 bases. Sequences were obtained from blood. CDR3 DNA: TGTGCCAGCAGCTTAGTCGGGACAGGGACCGACGAGCAGTACTTC. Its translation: CASSLVGTGTDEQYF.